The clone carrying this T cell receptor beta chain occurred a few times. Its target is not known. Each sample yielded at least 6 micrograms of PBMC total RNA. The germline gives CDR1 SGHNT, CDR2 YENEEA. V lost 5 bases and J 7 bases, leaving 15 bases between the germline ends. The length of the CDR3 is 14 residues. These data originate in a study of blood T cells in healthy people across ages. General observations from the study: Roughly linear age-related decline in beta diversity appeared, significant by age roughly 40. The unknown donor CMV status may have confounded expanded clonotype changes.

For the second PCR, which ran for roughly 7 to 11 cycles, a sample-barcoded 5' primer and a J-beta primer mix were used. Each cDNA molecule received a tag from a template-switch adaptor that had 12 random nucleotides. TCRdb reprocessed the 5' RACE reads via MiXCR and lists one record per CDR3 protein. The data show more than 700,000 distinct CDR3 sequences, about 42% seen once. The sequence was obtained from a man at least 80 years old in good health. The chain joins TRBV11-3 to TRBJ2-1; TRBD2 might be the D (5 bases). The sequencing input was blood. Here the CDR3 DNA reads TGTGCCAGCAGCGTCCATTCCGGGGAGAATGAGCAGTTCTTC. This encodes CASSVHSGENEQFF.